Sequencing of this T cell receptor (beta chain) was carried out in a study of blood T cell repertoires in COVID-19. TCRdb keeps only in-frame clones here, not all; method: immunoSEQ multiplex PCR. The table records about 480,000 clones, 85% to 90% of them present only once. Seattle researchers signed up patients amid active infection and tracked them longitudinally. The CDR3 extends over 14 amino acids. Germline CDR1 reads MNHEY; CDR2 reads SVGAGI. V lost 10 bases and J lost 1; bases outside the gene matches: 8. The rearrangement links TRBV6-5 to TRBJ2-3; 7 nucleotides line up with TRBD2. The source of this sequence is a man between 18 and 35 years old with COVID-19, enrolled during active disease. Material for sequencing was peripheral blood. The DNA for the CDR3 is TGTGCCACCCACCCACGGGGGGGCACAGATACGCAGTATTTT. Protein sequence: CATHPRGGTDTQYF.